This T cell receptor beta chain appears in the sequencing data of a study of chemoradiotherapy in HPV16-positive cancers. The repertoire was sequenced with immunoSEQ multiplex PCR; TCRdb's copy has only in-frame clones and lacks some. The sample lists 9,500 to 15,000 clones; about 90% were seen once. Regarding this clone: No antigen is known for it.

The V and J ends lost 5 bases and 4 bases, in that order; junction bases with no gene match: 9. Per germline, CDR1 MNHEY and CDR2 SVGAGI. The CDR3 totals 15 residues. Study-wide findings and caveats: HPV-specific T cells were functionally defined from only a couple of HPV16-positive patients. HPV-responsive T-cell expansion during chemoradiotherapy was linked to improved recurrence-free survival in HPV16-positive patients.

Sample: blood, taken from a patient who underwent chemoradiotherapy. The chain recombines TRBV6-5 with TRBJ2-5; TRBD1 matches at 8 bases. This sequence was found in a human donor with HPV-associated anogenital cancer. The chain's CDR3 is CASSIDRGERETQYF. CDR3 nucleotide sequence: TGTGCCAGCAGTATAGACAGGGGTGAGAGAGAGACCCAGTACTTC.